This TCR beta chain was identified during a study of shared clonotypes between healthy human individuals. Data came from immunoSEQ multiplex PCR; TCRdb stores just in-frame clones and leaves some out. This sample has around 2,000,000 clones; 85% to 95% occur once, and the top ten carry about 0.13%. The clonotype comes from a man between 18 and 29 years old in good health. The sample comprised naive CD4+ T cells sorted from blood. Subset defined: CD45RA+ positively selected.

Written as DNA, the CDR3 is TGTGCCAGCAGCCAACCGGGGACTAGCGGGGGCACAGATACGCAGTATTTT. This translates into CASSQPGTSGGTDTQYF. The chain joins TRBV7-9 to TRBJ2-3, with 13 bases fitting TRBD2. This CDR3 has 17 residues. Germline assignment: CDR1 SEHNR and CDR2 FQNEAQ (reference sequence). V lost 5 bases and J lost 1; bases outside the gene matches: 6.